This TCR beta chain was sequenced during a study of blood T cell repertoires in COVID-19. Study-level background: Samples representing acute and convalescent COVID-19 were sourced from the United States, Italy and Spain.

V was shortened by 0 bases and J by 4 bases, with 12 bases between the two germline ends. Germline CDR1 LGHDT, CDR2 YNNKEL (reference sequence). The CDR3 is 15 residues long. Original processing notes: Estimated nucleated cell counts came from reference gene primer amplification. The repertoire was sequenced with immunoSEQ multiplex PCR; TCRdb's copy has only in-frame clones and lacks some. The DNA was the basis for D and trimming; V, J and clone size are from that table. This table holds roughly 250,000 clones, 81% found once. This rearrangement joins TRBV3-1 (or the pseudogene TRBV3-2) to TRBJ1-2; possible D gene TRBD1, 6 bases. The receptor was derived from a woman aged 55 to 70 with active or convalescent COVID-19. The material sequenced was peripheral blood. CDR3 nucleotides: TGTGCCAGCAGCCAAGATCGGGGGGCTGTCTATGGCTACACCTTC. Translating it yields CASSQDRGAVYGYTF.